This T cell receptor (beta chain) was documented in a study of chemoradiotherapy in HPV16-positive cancers (dated by TCRdb to the early 2020s). Broadly, across the study: Candidate HPV-specific T-cell clones and common TCR motifs were defined by functional T-cell assays performed on cells from a couple of HPV16-positive patients. The study asked whether T-cell immunity to the HPV oncoproteins E6 and E7 changes during chemoradiotherapy and whether this immunity affects survival. TCR repertoires from more than 70 patients with HPV-related cancers were then used to track the candidate HPV-specific TCRs and motifs.

Repertoires were sampled multiple times during chemoradiotherapy, which allowed clonal expansion in the tumor microenvironment to be followed. As regards this clone: No cognate antigen has been identified for it. No much larger clone exists at a distance of one base, and base qualities are not known.

Libraries came from the immunoSEQ multiplex PCR assay. The clones in this table, taken by TCRdb from immuneACCESS, are in-frame only. Not every clone is retained; where verified, under half of the shortfall comes from an unresolved V gene, and the cause of the rest is unknown. Within this sample are about 5,800 clones, with just over 85% of them counted one time only. In total, the top ten clones hold 20% to 30% of the sample. The CDR3 goes from the cysteine to the phenylalanine over 16 residues. Of the read, only the CDR3 DNA is kept; its 48 bases are in frame from base 1. V trim: 3 bases; J trim: 5 bases; unmatched bases: 8. The germline V gene sets CDR1 to KGHSH and CDR2 to LQKENI. Results the study describes overall, beyond this receptor: Expansion of candidate HPV-specific clones and E7-related TCR motifs was observed in the tumor microenvironment during treatment, whereas no such expansion was observed for non-HPV-specific T cells. Only two HPV16-positive patients were used to derive the functional definition of HPV-specific T cells, and the survival association was reported for HPV16-positive patients. Improved recurrence-free survival in HPV16-positive patients was associated with expansion of HPV-responsive T cells during chemoradiotherapy.

This TCR came from a human donor with HPV-associated anogenital cancer. The sequencing used blood, collected from a patient who underwent chemoradiotherapy. The chain uses TRBV18 and TRBJ1-1; 11 nucleotides in the junction match TRBD1. The CDR3 protein sequence reads: CASSPGTGGRWTEAFF. At the DNA level, the sequence is TGTGCCAGCTCACCCGGGACAGGGGGGAGGTGGACTGAAGCTTTCTTT.